This T cell receptor beta chain appears in the sequencing data of a study of post-analysis software for immune sequencing data. Looking at the study overall: As for disease course, relapsing-remitting, secondary progressive and progressive-relapsing multiple sclerosis were all included. Study-level results: Samples made in the same batch grouped tightly together by F measure. Included in a set of five TRBV segments more frequent in patients than controls were TRBV5-6, TRBV5-1 and TRBV20-1.

The CDR3 is made up of 12 amino acids. Germline-derived CDR1 and CDR2 are DFQATT and SNEGSKA (reference sequence). The TCR beta cDNA libraries contained unique molecular identifiers. TCRdb used MiXCR to reprocess the PCR reads, holding one entry per CDR3 protein. This sample yields 740,000 or so distinct CDR3 sequences, of which roughly 58% are seen a single time; about 4.8% belongs to the top ten. Details on this clonotype: The antigen is not known.

Sequenced: blood. The receptor's source is a girl aged 5-17 years with multiple sclerosis. This rearrangement joins TRBV20-1 to TRBJ2-5; D is possibly TRBD2 (5 bases). The better agreement between TRBJ2-7 and the DNA end casts doubt on the J call. CDR3 coding DNA: TGCAGTGCCGATGGTCGGGGTCACGAGCAGTACTTC. It codes for CSADGRGHEQYF.